This paragraph reports one T cell receptor (beta chain). What it binds is not known. CDR3 length: 18 amino acids. This sample is drawn from a study of OX40 agonist ivuxolimab in advanced cancers. TCRdb keeps only in-frame clones here, not all; method: immunoSEQ multiplex PCR. The profile shows tens of thousands of clones, 88% of them singletons. Study-wide points: Clonal expansion was among the lowest in partial responders at 0.1-3.0 mg/kg, especially CD8+. On average, CD8+ T cells showed a greater number of expanded clones than CD4+.

The receptor's source is an adult with an advanced solid tumor such as melanoma, head and neck, liver or kidney cancer. The sequenced sample was CD4+ or CD8+ T cells sorted from blood, obtained in a trial of the OX40 agonist ivuxolimab. This rearrangement joins TRBV21-1 to TRBJ2-7; the D call of TRBD1 is as the table states it, not checked on the DNA. TRBV21-1 is annotated as a pseudogene. Written as DNA, the CDR3 is TGTGCCAGCAGCACCGGACAGGGGGCATGGGGCCCTCTGTGCGAGCAGTACTTC. Protein product: CASSTGQGAWGPLCEQYF.